This T cell receptor (beta chain) was profiled in a study of shared clonotypes between healthy human individuals. This clone has a single count. TCRdb's table, derived via immunoSEQ multiplex PCR, lists solely in-frame clones and lacks some. The sample contains under 1,100,000 clones, approximately 68% of which appear only once. There are 14 residues in the CDR3. Deletions cut 2 bases from V and 5 bases from J, with 12 bases between. Germline lookup yields CDR1 MNHEY and CDR2 SMNVEV (reference sequence). What was sequenced was memory CD4+ T cells sorted from blood. The sample's subset: CD45RA-negative fraction. The chain employs TRBV27 and TRBJ1-1; D is possibly TRBD1 (5 bases). This receptor was taken from a man younger than 35 in good health. For the CDR3, the DNA is TGTGCCAGCAGTTTAAGGGGTTTTCGGACTGAAGCTTTCTTT. It yields the protein CASSLRGFRTEAFF.